The clone carrying this T cell receptor beta chain has just a few counts. The data are from a study of blood T cell repertoires in COVID-19. Study as a whole: Nucleic acid was either cDNA or gDNA, and it came from T cells, B-cell-depleted T cells, or PBMCs.

The method was immunoSEQ multiplex PCR; TCRdb's version includes in-frame clones alone and lacks a portion of them. The sample has over 130,000 clones; about four fifths are singletons. This receptor was identified in a human donor in a cohort sampled during active COVID-19. Input material: peripheral blood.

Here the CDR3 reads CASSDRPGLNRSYEQYF. CDR3 bases: TGTGCCAGCAGCGACCGACCGGGACTTAATAGGTCCTACGAGCAGTACTTC. J is TRBJ2-7 and V is TRBV7-9; maybe TRBD2 (6 bases). Trimming shortened V by 5 bases and J by 1 base, and 21 bases separated the two germline ends. This CDR3 comprises 17 residues. CDR1 SEHNR and CDR2 FQNEAQ come from the germline V gene (reference sequence).